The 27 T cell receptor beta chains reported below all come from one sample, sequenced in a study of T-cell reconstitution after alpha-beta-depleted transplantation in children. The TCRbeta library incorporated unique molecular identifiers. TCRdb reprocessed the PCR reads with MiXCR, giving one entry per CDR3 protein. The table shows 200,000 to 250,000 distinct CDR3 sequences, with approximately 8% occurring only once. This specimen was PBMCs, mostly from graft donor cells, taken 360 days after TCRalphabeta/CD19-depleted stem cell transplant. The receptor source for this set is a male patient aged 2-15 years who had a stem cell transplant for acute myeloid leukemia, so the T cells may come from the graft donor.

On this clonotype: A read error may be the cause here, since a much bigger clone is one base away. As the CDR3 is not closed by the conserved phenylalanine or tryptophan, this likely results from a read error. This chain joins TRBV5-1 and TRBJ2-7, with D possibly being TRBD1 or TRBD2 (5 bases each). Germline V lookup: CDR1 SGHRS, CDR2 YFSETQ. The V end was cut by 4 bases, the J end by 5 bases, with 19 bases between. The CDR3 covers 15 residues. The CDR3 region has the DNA TGCGCCAGCAGCCCAGAACCGGGGCTGGGGAACGAGCAGTACTAC. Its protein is CASSPEPGLGNEQYY.

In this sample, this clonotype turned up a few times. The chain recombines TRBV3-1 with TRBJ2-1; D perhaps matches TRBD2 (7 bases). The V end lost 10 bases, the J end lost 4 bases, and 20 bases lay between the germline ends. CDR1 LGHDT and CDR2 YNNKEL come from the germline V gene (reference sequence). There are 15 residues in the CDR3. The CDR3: CATSSSGGLYNEQFF. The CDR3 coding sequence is TGTGCCACCTCCTCTTCGGGGGGCCTTTACAATGAGCAGTTCTTC.

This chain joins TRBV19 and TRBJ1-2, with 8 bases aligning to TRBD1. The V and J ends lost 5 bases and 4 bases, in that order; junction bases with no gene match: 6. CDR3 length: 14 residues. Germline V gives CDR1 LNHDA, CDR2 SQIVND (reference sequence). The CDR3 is CASSAGQGGYGYTF. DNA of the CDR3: TGTGCCAGTAGTGCCGGACAGGGAGGCTATGGCTACACCTTC.

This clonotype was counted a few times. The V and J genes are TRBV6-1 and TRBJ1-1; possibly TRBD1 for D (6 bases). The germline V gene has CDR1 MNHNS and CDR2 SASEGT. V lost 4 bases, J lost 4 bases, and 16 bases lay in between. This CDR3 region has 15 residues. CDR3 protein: CASSAGRGVGTEAFF. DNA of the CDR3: TGTGCCAGCAGTGCGGGCAGGGGCGTGGGCACTGAAGCTTTCTTT.

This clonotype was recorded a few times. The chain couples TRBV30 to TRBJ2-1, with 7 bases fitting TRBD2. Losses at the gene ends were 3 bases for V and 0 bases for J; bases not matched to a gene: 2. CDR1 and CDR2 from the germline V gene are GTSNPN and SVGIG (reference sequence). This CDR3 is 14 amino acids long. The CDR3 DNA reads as TGTGCCTGGAGAGCTAGCGGCTCCTACAATGAGCAGTTCTTC. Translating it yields CAWRASGSYNEQFF.

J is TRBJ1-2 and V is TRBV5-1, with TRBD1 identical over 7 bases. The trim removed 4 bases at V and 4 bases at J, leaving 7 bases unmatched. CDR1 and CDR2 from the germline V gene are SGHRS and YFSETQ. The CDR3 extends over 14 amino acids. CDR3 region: CASSKRQGVYGYTF. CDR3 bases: TGCGCCAGCAGCAAAAGACAGGGAGTCTATGGCTACACCTTC.

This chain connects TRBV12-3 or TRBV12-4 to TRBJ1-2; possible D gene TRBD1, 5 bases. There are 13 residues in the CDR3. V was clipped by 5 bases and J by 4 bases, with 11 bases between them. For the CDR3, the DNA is TGTGCCAGCAGTCCTACTCAGGGCTATGGCTACACCTTC. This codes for CASSPTQGYGYTF.

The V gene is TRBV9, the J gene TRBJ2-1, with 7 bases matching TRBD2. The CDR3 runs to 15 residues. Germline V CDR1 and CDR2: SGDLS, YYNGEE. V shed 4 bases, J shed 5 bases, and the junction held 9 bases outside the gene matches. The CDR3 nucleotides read TGTGCCAGCAGCTTAAGCGGGGATGGGGACAATGAGCAGTTCTTC. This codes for CASSLSGDGDNEQFF.

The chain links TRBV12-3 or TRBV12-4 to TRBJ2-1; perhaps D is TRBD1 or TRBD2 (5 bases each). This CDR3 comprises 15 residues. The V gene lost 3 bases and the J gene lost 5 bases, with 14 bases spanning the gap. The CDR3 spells CASSFPGRRNNEQFF. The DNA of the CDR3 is TGTGCCAGCAGTTTCCCGGGACGGAGGAACAATGAGCAGTTCTTC.

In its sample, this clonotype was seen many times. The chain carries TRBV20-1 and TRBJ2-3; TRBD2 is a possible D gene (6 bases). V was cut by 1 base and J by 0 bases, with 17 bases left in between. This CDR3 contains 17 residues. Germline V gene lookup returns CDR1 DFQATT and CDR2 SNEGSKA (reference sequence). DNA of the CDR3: TGCAGTGCTAGAGGGGGGGTCGGACCCTCTAGCACAGATACGCAGTATTTT. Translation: CSARGGVGPSSTDTQYF.

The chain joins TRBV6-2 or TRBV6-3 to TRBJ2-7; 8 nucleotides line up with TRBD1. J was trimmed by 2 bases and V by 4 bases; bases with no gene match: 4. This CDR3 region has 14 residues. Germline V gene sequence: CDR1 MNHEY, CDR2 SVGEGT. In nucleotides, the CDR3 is TGTGCCAGCAGTTTCCGACAGGGGCCCTACGAGCAGTACGTC. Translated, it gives CASSFRQGPYEQYV.

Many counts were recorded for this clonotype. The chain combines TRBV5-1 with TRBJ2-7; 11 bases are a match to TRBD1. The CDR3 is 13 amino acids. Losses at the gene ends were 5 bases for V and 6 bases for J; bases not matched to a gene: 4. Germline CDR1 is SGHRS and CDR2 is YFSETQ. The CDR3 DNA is TGCGCCAGCAGTCCCGGGACAGGGGGCGAGCAGTACGTC. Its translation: CASSPGTGGEQYV.

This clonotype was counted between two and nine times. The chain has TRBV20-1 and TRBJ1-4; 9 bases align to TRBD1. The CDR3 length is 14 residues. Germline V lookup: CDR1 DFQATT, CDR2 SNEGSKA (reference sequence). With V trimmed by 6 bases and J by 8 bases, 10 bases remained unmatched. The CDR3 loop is CSARRDRAGEKLFF. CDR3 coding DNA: TGCAGTGCGCGCCGGGACAGGGCTGGAGAAAAACTGTTTTTT.

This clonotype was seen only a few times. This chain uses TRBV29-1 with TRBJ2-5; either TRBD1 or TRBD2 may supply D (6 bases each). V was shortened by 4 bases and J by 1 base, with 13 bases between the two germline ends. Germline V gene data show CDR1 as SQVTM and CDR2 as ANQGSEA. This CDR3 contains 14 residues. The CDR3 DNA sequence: TGCAGCGTTGGAGGGAGGACAGCCCAAGAGACCCAGTACTTC. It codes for CSVGGRTAQETQYF.

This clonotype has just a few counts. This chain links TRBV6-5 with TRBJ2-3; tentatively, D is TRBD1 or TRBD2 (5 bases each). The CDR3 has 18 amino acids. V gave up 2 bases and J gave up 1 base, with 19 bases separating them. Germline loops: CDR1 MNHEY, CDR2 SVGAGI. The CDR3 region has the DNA TGTGCCAGCAGTTACCGTACCTCCACTAGGGGAGGCACAGATACGCAGTATTTT. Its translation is CASSYRTSTRGGTDTQYF.

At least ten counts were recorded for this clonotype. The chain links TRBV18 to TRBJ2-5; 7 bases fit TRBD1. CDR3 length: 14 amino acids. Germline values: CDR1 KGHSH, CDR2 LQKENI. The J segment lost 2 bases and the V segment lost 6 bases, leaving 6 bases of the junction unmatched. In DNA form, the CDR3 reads TGTGCCAGCTCCCAGGGACAGACACAAGAGACCCAGTACTTC. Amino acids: CASSQGQTQETQYF. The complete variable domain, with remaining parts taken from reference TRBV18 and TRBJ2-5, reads NAGVMQNPRHLVRRRGQEARLRCSPMKGHSHVYWYRQLPEEGLKFMVYLQKENIIDESGMPKERFSAEFPKEGPSILRIQQVVRGDSAAYFCASSQGQTQETQYFGPGTRLLVL.

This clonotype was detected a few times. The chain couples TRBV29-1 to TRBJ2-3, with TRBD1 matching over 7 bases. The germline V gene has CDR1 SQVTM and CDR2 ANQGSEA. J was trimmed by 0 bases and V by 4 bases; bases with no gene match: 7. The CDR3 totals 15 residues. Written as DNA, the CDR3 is TGCAGCGTTGTGGGGACAGCTGCTAGCACAGATACGCAGTATTTT. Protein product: CSVVGTAASTDTQYF.

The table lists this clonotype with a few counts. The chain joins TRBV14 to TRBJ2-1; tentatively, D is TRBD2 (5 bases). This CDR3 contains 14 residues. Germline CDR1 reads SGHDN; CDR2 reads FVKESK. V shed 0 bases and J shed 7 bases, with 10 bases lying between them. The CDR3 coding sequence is TGTGCCAGCAGCCAAGATGTTAGCGAAAATGAGCAGTTCTTC. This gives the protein CASSQDVSENEQFF. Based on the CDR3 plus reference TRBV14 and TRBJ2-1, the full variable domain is EAGVTQFPSHSVIEKGQTVTLRCDPISGHDNLYWYRRVMGKEIKFLLHFVKESKQDESGMPNNRFLAERTGGTYSTLKVQPAELEDSGVYFCASSQDVSENEQFFGPGTRLTVL.

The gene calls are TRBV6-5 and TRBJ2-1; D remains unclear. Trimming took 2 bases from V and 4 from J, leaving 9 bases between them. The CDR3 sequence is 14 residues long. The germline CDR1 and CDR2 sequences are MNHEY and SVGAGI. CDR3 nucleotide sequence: TGTGCCAGCAGTTACCGGGCAGCATACAATGAGCAGTTCTTC. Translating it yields CASSYRAAYNEQFF.

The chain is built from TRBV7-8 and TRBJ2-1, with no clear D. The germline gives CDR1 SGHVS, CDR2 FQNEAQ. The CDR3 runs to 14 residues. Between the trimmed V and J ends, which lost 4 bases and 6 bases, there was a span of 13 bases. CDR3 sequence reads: CASSSPPVVNEQFF. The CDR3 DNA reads TGTGCCAGCAGCTCCCCTCCCGTGGTCAATGAGCAGTTCTTC.

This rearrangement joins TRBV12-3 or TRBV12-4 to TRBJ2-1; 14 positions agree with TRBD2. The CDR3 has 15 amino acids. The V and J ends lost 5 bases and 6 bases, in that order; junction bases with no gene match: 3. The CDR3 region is CASSGLAGGSNEQFF. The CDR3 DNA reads TGTGCCAGCAGTGGACTAGCGGGGGGAAGCAATGAGCAGTTCTTC.

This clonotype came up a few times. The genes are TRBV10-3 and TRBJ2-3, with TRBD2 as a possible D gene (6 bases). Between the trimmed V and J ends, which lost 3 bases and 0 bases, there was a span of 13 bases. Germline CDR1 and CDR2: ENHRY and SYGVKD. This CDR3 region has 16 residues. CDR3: CAISEPPGVSTDTQYF. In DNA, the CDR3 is TGTGCCATCAGTGAACCACCGGGAGTTAGCACAGATACGCAGTATTTT.

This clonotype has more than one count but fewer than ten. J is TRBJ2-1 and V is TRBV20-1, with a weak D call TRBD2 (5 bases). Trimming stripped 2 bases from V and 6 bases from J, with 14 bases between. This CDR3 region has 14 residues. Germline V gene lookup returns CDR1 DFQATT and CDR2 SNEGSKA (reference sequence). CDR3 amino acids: CSARPTRASNEQFF. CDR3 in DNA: TGCAGTGCTAGACCTACTAGAGCCTCCAATGAGCAGTTCTTC.

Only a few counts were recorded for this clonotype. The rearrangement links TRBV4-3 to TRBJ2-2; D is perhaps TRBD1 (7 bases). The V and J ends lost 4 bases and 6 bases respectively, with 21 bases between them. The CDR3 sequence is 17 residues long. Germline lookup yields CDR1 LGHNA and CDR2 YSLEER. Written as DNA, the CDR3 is TGCGCCAGCAGCCCCCCTTGGGCAGGGGGGAGTGCCGGGGAGCTGTTTTTT. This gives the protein CASSPPWAGGSAGELFF.

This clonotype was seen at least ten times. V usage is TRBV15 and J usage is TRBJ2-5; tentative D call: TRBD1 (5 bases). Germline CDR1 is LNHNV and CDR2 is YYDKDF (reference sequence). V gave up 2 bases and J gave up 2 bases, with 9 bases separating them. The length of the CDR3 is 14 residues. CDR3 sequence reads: CATSRTKGQETQYF. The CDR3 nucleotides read TGTGCCACCAGCAGAACCAAGGGGCAAGAGACCCAGTACTTC.

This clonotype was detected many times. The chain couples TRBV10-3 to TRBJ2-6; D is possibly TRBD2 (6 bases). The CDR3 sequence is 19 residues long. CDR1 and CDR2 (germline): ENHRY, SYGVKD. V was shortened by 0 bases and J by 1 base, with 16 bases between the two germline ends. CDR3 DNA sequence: TGTGCCATCAGTGAGTCGAAGTTGGAGGGTGGGTCTGGGGCCAACGTCCTGACTTTC. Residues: CAISESKLEGGSGANVLTF.

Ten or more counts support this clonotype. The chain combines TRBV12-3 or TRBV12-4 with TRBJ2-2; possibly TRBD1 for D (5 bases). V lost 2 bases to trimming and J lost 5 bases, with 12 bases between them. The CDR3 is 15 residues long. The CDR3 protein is CASSLMQGGTGELFF. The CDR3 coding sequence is TGTGCCAGCAGTTTAATGCAGGGTGGAACCGGGGAGCTGTTTTTT.